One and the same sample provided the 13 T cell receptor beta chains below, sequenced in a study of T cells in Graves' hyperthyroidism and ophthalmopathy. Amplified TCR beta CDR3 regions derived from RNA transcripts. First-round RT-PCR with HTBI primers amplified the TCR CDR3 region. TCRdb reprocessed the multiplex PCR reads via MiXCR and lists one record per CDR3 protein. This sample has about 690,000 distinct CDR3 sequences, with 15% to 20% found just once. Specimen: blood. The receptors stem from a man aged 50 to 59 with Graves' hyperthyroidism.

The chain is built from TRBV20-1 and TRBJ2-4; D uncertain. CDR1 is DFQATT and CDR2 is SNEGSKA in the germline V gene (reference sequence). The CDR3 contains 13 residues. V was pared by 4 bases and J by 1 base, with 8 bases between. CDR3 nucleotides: TGCAGTGCTAATTTCCCTGCCAAAAACATTCAGTACTTC. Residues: CSANFPAKNIQYF.

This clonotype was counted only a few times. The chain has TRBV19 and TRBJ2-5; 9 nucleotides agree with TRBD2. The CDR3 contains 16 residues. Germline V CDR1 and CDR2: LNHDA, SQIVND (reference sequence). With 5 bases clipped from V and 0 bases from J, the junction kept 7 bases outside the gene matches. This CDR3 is CASSRTSEGYQETQYF. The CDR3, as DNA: TGTGCCAGTAGTCGGACTAGCGAAGGGTACCAAGAGACCCAGTACTTC.

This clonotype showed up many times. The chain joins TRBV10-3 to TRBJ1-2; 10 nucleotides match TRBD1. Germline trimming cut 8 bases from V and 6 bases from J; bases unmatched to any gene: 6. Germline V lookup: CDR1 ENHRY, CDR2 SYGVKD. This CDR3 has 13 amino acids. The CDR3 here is CAIGRDRGDGYTF. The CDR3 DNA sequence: TGTGCCATCGGACGGGACAGGGGAGATGGCTACACCTTC.

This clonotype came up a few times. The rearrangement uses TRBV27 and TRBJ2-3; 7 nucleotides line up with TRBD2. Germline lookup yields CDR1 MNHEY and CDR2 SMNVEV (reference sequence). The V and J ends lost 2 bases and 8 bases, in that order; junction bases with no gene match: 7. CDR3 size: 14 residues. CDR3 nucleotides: TGTGCCAGCAGTTTAGGGCTAGCGGAGCCTACGCAGTATTTT. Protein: CASSLGLAEPTQYF.

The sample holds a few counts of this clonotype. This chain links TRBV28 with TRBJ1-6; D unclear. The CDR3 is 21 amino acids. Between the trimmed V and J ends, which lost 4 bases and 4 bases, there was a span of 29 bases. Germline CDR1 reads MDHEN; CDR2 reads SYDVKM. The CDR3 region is CASSSSPLGSSRRLYNSPLHF. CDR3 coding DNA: TGTGCCAGCAGTTCTTCCCCGCTGGGCAGCAGCCGGCGTCTATATAATTCACCCCTCCACTTT.

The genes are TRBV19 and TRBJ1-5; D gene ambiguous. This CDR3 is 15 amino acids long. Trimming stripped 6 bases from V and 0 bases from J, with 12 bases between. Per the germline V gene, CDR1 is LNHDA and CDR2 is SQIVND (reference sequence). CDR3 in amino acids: CASRDFMISNQPQHF. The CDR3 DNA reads TGTGCCAGTAGAGACTTCATGATTAGCAATCAGCCCCAGCATTTT.

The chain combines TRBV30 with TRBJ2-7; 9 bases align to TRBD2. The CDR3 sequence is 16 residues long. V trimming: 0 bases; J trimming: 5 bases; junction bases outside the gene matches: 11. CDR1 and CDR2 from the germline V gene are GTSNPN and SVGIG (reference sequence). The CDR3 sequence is CAWSVEAGGEGNEQYF. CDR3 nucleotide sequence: TGTGCCTGGAGTGTCGAGGCGGGGGGGGAGGGAAACGAGCAGTACTTC.

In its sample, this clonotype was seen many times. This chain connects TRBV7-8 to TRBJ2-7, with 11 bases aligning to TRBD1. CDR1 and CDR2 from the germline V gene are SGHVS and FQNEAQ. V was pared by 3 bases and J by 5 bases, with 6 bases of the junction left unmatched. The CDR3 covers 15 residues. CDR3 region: CASSLQGDRGDEQYF. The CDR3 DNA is TGTGCCAGCAGCTTGCAGGGGGACAGGGGGGACGAGCAGTACTTC. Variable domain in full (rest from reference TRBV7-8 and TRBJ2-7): GAGVSQSPRYKVAKRGQDVALRCDPISGHVSLFWYQQALGQGPEFLTYFQNEAQLDKSGLPSDRFFAERPEGSVSTLKIQRTQQEDSAVYLCASSLQGDRGDEQYFGPGTRLTVT.

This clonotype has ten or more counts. Here the CDR3 reads CASRQRGEGETQYF. The CDR3 DNA reads as TGTGCCAGCAGACAAAGGGGGGAAGGGGAGACCCAGTACTTC. The V gene is TRBV28, the J gene TRBJ2-5; perhaps D is TRBD1 or TRBD2 (6 bases each). Germline V gene data show CDR1 as MDHEN and CDR2 as SYDVKM. Trimming left V 6 bases short and J 5 bases short, with 16 bases between. The CDR3 is 14 amino acids.

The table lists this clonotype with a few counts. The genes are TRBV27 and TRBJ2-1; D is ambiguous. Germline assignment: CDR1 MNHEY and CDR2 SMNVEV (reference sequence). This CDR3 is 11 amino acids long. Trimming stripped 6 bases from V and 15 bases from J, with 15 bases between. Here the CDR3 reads CASRMDGIPFF. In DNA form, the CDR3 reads TGTGCCAGCAGGATGGATGGGATTCCGTTCTTC.

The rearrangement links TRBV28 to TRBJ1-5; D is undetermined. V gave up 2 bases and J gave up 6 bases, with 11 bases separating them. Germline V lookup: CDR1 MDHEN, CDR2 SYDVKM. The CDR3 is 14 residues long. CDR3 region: CASSLARNLQPQHF. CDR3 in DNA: TGTGCCAGCAGTTTAGCCAGGAACCTTCAGCCCCAGCATTTT.

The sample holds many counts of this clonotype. The CDR3 DNA reads as TGTGCCTGGGCTCGGGGGCTATTAAACGAGCAGTACTTC. Translation: CAWARGLLNEQYF. V and J are TRBV30 and TRBJ2-7, with D tentatively TRBD1 or TRBD2 (6 bases each). Germline values: CDR1 GTSNPN, CDR2 SVGIG (reference sequence). V gave up 5 bases and J gave up 5 bases, with 16 bases separating them. The CDR3 is made up of 13 amino acids.

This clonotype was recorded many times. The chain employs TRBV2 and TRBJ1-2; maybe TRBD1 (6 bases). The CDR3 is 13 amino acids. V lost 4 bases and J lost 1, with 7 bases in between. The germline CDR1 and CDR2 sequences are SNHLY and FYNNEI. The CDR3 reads CASSGDINYGYTF. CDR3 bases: TGTGCCAGCAGTGGGGACATTAACTATGGCTACACCTTC. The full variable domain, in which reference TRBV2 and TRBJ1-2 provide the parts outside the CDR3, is EPEVTQTPSHQVTQMGQEVILRCVPISNHLYFYWYRQILGQKVEFLVSFYNNEISEKSEIFDDQFSVERPDGSNFTLKIRSTKLEDSAMYFCASSGDINYGYTFGSGTRLTVV.